This T cell receptor beta chain was identified during a study of patients and donors after allogeneic stem cell transplantation. TCRdb processed the RT-PCR reads anew with MiXCR; each CDR3 protein has one entry. Counted here are hundreds of thousands of distinct CDR3 sequences, approximately 16% occurring once; the ten biggest clones make up about 7%. V was shortened by 3 bases and J by 5 bases, with 20 bases between the two germline ends. This CDR3 has 16 amino acids. Germline CDR1 reads LNHNV; CDR2 reads YYDKDF (reference sequence). This clonotype originated in a human donor who was either an allogeneic HSCT recipient or a stem cell or donor lymphocyte infusion donor (not recorded which). It is not recorded whose cells these are; they may come from a transplant donor. Sequencing input: blood, either unsorted or a sorted T cell fraction (not recorded which). This chain connects TRBV15 to TRBJ2-7; unclear D gene. This CDR3 reads CATSSYPRPDKDEQYF. Here the CDR3 DNA reads TGTGCCACCAGCAGCTACCCCCGACCCGACAAGGACGAGCAGTACTTC.